This section outlines one T cell receptor (beta chain) sequence together with its context. Its antigen remains undetermined. Per-base qualities were not stored, and no clone one base away is much larger. This specimen comes from a study of control samples from healthy donors and cancer patients (dated by TCRdb to the early 2020s). Library preparation was by the immunoSEQ multiplex PCR assay. Here the immuneACCESS table is served through TCRdb, limited to in-frame sequences with V and J called. Missing clones are a known gap in these copies; in checked studies unresolved V genes cover under half, and the rest lacks a known reason. Recorded for this sample are 150,000 or so clones; about 95% of them occurred a single time. Together, the top ten hold 13% to 15% of the sample. The junction shows trimming of 7 bases on V and 10 bases on J, and the gene matches do not reach 6 bases of it. CDR1 and CDR2 were assigned from the germline V gene (reference sequence) as PRHDT and FYEKMQ. The CDR3 spans 12 residues, from the cysteine through the phenylalanine. The DNA shown is the 36-base CDR3, in frame from base 1.

This receptor was taken from a man between 60 and 75 years old with colorectal cancer. Sequencing input: PBMCs. This sequence uses TRBV13 and TRBJ2-1; TRBD1 lines up with 8 middle nucleotides. The DNA sequence follows: TGTGCCAGCAATACAGGGGGTGGCGAGCAGTTCTTC. Translation gives CASNTGGGEQFF.